Shown below are 20 T cell receptor beta chains from a single sample sequenced in a study of Graves' ophthalmopathy and Graves' hyperthyroidism. RNA served as the template for amplifying TCR beta CDR3 regions. HTBI primers served in a first-round RT-PCR, which a second-round multiplex PCR followed. TCRdb called the multiplex PCR reads again in MiXCR, with one record for every CDR3 protein. The data show hundreds of thousands of distinct CDR3 sequences, with 22% seen just once and more than 5.5% held by the top ten. Sequenced sample: peripheral blood. These receptors were collected from a woman in her late teens or twenties with stable Graves' hyperthyroidism. Some clones in this sample may be carry-over from other donors' samples.

This clonotype was counted a single time. The chain uses TRBV6-1 and TRBJ2-7; 14 nucleotides line up with TRBD2. CDR3 length: 16 amino acids. V lost 5 bases, J lost 5 bases, and 8 bases stayed unmatched. Germline CDR1 reads MNHNS; CDR2 reads SASEGT. The CDR3 region is CASSRTGTSGSNEQYF. In nucleotides, the CDR3 is TGTGCCAGCAGTAGGACCGGGACTAGCGGGAGCAACGAGCAGTACTTC.

This clonotype was seen a few times. The V call is TRBV20-1, the J call TRBJ2-5, with TRBD1 matching 12 bases. This CDR3 spans 15 amino acids. Germline CDR1 DFQATT, CDR2 SNEGSKA (reference sequence). V was clipped by 6 bases and J by 5 bases; unmatched bases: 10. CDR3 sequence reads: CSARGGQGAPETQYF. CDR3 nucleotides: TGCAGTGCCAGGGGGGGACAGGGGGCTCCGGAGACCCAGTACTTC.

Many counts were recorded for this clonotype. The chain employs TRBV2 and TRBJ1-5, with D perhaps TRBD1 (5 bases). Germline V lookup: CDR1 SNHLY, CDR2 FYNNEI. Trimming took 6 bases from V and 0 from J, leaving 9 bases between them. The CDR3 consists of 14 residues. The CDR3 nucleotides are TGTGCCAGCAGGACAGTGTATAGCAATCAGCCCCAGCATTTT. Its protein is CASRTVYSNQPQHF.

This clonotype appeared a few times. The chain couples TRBV7-9 to TRBJ1-6; a possible D gene is TRBD1 (6 bases). The V end lost 3 bases, the J end lost 7 bases, and 16 bases lay between the germline ends. CDR1 and CDR2 from the germline V gene are SEHNR and FQNEAQ (reference sequence). The CDR3 is 16 amino acids. CDR3 bases: TGTGCCAGCAGCTTGCCCCGAGGGGGTGAAAATTCACCCCTCCACTTT. This codes for CASSLPRGGENSPLHF.

This clonotype was detected many times. The rearrangement uses TRBV20-1 and TRBJ2-7; D ambiguous. The CDR3 totals 11 residues. Germline V gene data show CDR1 as DFQATT and CDR2 as SNEGSKA (reference sequence). V was pared by 3 bases and J by 4 bases, with 7 bases between. The CDR3 DNA reads TGCAGTGCTAGTCTTTCTTACGAGCAGTACTTC. Translation: CSASLSYEQYF.

The table lists this clonotype with many counts. The chain couples TRBV20-1 to TRBJ1-1; 9 nucleotides line up with TRBD1. Losses at the gene ends were 3 bases for V and 0 bases for J; bases not matched to a gene: 20. The CDR3 spans 20 residues. The germline V gene has CDR1 DFQATT and CDR2 SNEGSKA (reference sequence). CDR3 sequence: CSASFLGQGSFVLMNTEAFF. Written as DNA, the CDR3 is TGCAGTGCTAGCTTCCTGGGACAGGGATCCTTTGTGCTCATGAACACTGAAGCTTTCTTT.

This clonotype showed up many times. The chain uses TRBV30 and TRBJ1-1, with D uncertain. V lost 5 bases to trimming and J lost 4 bases, with 11 bases between them. The CDR3 extends over 12 amino acids. CDR1 and CDR2 (germline): GTSNPN, SVGIG (reference sequence). CDR3 nucleotide sequence: TGTGCCTGGGGGCTTGACGGCACTGAAGCTTTCTTT. Translating it yields CAWGLDGTEAFF.

Note on this clonotype: One end of the junction is discordant with germline, which a read error may explain. CDR3 amino acids: CASSFWDRALEQDF. The CDR3 DNA reads TGTGCCAGCAGCTTCTGGGACAGGGCCCTCGAGCAGGACTTC. The chain employs TRBV11-2 and TRBJ2-7; 9 bases agree with TRBD1. The CDR3 has 14 residues. Germline CDR1 reads SGHAT; CDR2 reads FQNNGV.

A few counts support this clonotype. V is TRBV4-3 and J is TRBJ2-7; perhaps TRBD1 as D (6 bases). The V end was cut by 1 base, the J end by 6 bases, with 13 bases between. Germline CDR1 LGHNA, CDR2 YSLEER. CDR3 length: 14 amino acids. The CDR3 sequence: CASSQGRGSSEQYF. The CDR3 nucleotides are TGCGCCAGCAGCCAAGGCAGGGGAAGCTCCGAGCAGTACTTC.

The table lists this clonotype with many counts. The chain joins TRBV6-1 to TRBJ1-5, with a possible D match to TRBD1 (5 bases). Germline-derived CDR1 and CDR2 are MNHNS and SASEGT. The CDR3 is made up of 15 amino acids. V lost 5 bases, J lost 1 base, and 12 bases lay in between. The CDR3 nucleotides read TGTGCCAGCAGTAAGTCCGGGGCGAGCAATCAGCCCCAGCATTTT. Protein: CASSKSGASNQPQHF.

This clonotype was counted between two and nine times. The rearrangement links TRBV3-1 to TRBJ1-6, with D tentatively TRBD1 (6 bases). The CDR3 length is 15 residues. Germline CDR1 reads LGHDT; CDR2 reads YNNKEL (reference sequence). V dropped 1 base and J dropped 6 bases, with 10 bases sitting between them. The CDR3 region is CASSQGQAGNSPLHF. CDR3 bases: TGTGCCAGCAGCCAAGGACAGGCCGGTAATTCACCCCTCCACTTT.

The chain joins TRBV29-1 to TRBJ2-2; 11 bases align to TRBD1. Per germline, CDR1 SQVTM and CDR2 ANQGSEA. The ends lost 4 bases at V and 6 bases at J; junction bases unmatched: 4. This CDR3 comprises 14 residues. CDR3 amino acids: CSVVGQGASGELFF. DNA of the CDR3: TGCAGCGTTGTTGGACAGGGGGCTTCCGGGGAGCTGTTTTTT.

The chain joins TRBV5-1 to TRBJ2-5, with D tentatively TRBD1 (6 bases). The V gene's germline CDR1 is SGHRS and CDR2 YFSETQ. This CDR3 has 14 residues. V lost 8 bases, J lost 4 bases, and 18 bases lay in between. CDR3 residues: CASQNPRGAETQYF. The CDR3 DNA follows: TGCGCCAGTCAGAACCCCAGGGGTGCAGAGACCCAGTACTTC.

This clonotype occurred many times. The chain couples TRBV6-1 to TRBJ2-7, with D perhaps matching TRBD1 (5 bases). The length of the CDR3 is 15 residues. The V gene's germline CDR1 is MNHNS and CDR2 SASEGT. Trimming left V 1 base short and J 2 bases short, with 12 bases between. The CDR3, as DNA: TGTGCCAGCAGTGAAGTTCCCAGGGCAACCTACGAGCAGTACTTC. This codes for CASSEVPRATYEQYF.

The sample holds many counts of this clonotype. The rearrangement links TRBV6-2 or TRBV6-3 to TRBJ2-7; 9 nucleotides match TRBD2. There are 17 residues in the CDR3. Trimming removed 2 bases from V and 0 bases from J; junction bases left unmatched: 8. Germline CDR1 is MNHEY and CDR2 is SVGEGT. CDR3: CASSYAPGSGGSYEQYF. CDR3 in DNA: TGTGCCAGCAGTTACGCCCCAGGTAGCGGGGGCTCCTACGAGCAGTACTTC.

This clonotype was seen repeatedly, ten times or more. The chain carries TRBV12-3 or TRBV12-4 and TRBJ2-5, with no clear D. Trimming stripped 3 bases from V and 1 base from J, with 12 bases between. This CDR3 is built from 15 residues. The CDR3 coding sequence is TGTGCCAGCAGTTTGTATGTCGGGCCCCAAGAGACCCAGTACTTC. It encodes CASSLYVGPQETQYF.

About this clonotype itself: At one end, the junction sequence differs from germline, possibly due to a read error. This rearrangement joins TRBV28 to TRBJ2-2; tentatively, D is TRBD2 (5 bases). The length of the CDR3 is 12 residues. CDR1 MDHEN and CDR2 SYDVKM come from the germline V gene. CDR3 in DNA: TGTGCCAGCAGTCGCAACACCGGGGAGCTGTGTTTT. Translating it yields CASSRNTGELCF.

In this sample, this clonotype turned up many times. Given a much more abundant clone one base away, this may be a read error. The V gene is TRBV12-3 or TRBV12-4, the J gene TRBJ2-7; D may be TRBD1 (6 bases). This CDR3 is 16 amino acids long. The ends were cut back, 3 bases at V and 9 bases at J, with 24 bases in the middle. CDR3 bases: TGTGCCAGCAGTTTGTTTGAAGGACAGCAACCTTTAGGGCAGTACTTC. Translation gives CASSLFEGQQPLGQYF.

This clonotype has just a few counts. This chain connects TRBV30 to TRBJ1-2, with 8 bases fitting TRBD1. CDR3 length equals 11 residues. Germline CDR1 is GTSNPN and CDR2 is SVGIG (reference sequence). CDR3 in amino acids: CAADRDVGYTF. In DNA, the CDR3 is TGTGCTGCGGACAGGGATGTTGGCTACACCTTC.

In its sample, this clonotype was seen many times. The rearrangement joins TRBV4-1 to TRBJ2-5; D is undetermined. This CDR3 region has 15 residues. Germline values: CDR1 MGHRA, CDR2 YSYEKL. With 1 base removed from V and 4 bases from J, the gap between germline ends came to 13 bases. The CDR3, as DNA: TGCGCCAGCAGCCAAGTATATGGGGTAGGAGAGACCCAGTACTTC. It is translated as CASSQVYGVGETQYF.